This entry features one TCR beta chain sequence. Its antigen is still unknown. This sample is drawn from a study of shared clonotypes between healthy human individuals. Points from the study as a whole: Limited genetic and exposure-history diversity came from having few donors. Relative to their counterparts shared across all four donors, non-shared clonotypes exhibited diminished generation probabilities.

TCRdb's copy holds only in-frame clones and misses some; the assay was immunoSEQ multiplex PCR. The table includes about 1.1 million clones, around 78% detected once. The V segment lost 5 bases and the J segment 2 bases; nucleotides outside the gene matches: 8. The CDR3 spans 16 residues. Germline V gene sequence: CDR1 MDHEN, CDR2 SYDVKM. V and J are TRBV28 and TRBJ2-3; 9 bases fit TRBD2. The receptor was isolated from a man aged 18-30 years in good health. Some clones in this sample may be carry-over from other donors' samples. Sequenced input: memory CD4+ T cells from PBMCs. The subset here: CD45RA-negative fraction. The CDR3 loop reads CASSGTTSGYTDTQYF. The CDR3 region has the DNA TGTGCCAGCAGTGGCACGACTAGCGGCTACACAGATACGCAGTATTTT.